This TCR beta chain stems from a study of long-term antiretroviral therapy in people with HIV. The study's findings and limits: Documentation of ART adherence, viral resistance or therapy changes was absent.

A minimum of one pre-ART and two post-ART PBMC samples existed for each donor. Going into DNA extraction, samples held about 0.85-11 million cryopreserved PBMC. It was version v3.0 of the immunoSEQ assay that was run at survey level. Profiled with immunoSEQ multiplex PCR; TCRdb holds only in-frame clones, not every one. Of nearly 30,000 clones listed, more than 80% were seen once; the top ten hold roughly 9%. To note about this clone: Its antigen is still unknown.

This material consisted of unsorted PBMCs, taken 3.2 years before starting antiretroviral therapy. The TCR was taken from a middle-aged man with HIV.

The CDR3 sequence: CASSDPSGTDTQYF. CDR3 DNA sequence: TGTGCCAGCAGTGATCCTAGCGGCACAGATACGCAGTATTTT. The J gene is TRBJ2-3, the V gene TRBV25-1; a possible D gene is TRBD2 (6 bases). CDR3 size: 14 residues. In germline, CDR1 is MGHDK, CDR2 SYGVNS. The V end was cut by 3 bases, the J end by 1 base, with 8 bases between.